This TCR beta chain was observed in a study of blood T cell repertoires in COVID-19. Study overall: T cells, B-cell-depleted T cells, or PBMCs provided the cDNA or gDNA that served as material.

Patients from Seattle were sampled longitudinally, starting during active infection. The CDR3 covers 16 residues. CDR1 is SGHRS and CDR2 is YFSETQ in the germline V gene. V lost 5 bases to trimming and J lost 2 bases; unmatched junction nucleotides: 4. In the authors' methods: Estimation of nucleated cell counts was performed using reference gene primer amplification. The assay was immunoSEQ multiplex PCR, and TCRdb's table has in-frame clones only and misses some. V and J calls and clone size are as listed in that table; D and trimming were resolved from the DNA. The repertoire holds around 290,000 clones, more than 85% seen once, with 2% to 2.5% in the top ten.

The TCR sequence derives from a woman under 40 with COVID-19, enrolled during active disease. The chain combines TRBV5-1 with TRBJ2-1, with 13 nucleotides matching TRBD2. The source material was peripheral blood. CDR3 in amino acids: CASRYTSGRAYNEQFF. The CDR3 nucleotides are TGCGCCAGCAGGTATACTAGCGGGAGGGCCTACAATGAGCAGTTCTTC.